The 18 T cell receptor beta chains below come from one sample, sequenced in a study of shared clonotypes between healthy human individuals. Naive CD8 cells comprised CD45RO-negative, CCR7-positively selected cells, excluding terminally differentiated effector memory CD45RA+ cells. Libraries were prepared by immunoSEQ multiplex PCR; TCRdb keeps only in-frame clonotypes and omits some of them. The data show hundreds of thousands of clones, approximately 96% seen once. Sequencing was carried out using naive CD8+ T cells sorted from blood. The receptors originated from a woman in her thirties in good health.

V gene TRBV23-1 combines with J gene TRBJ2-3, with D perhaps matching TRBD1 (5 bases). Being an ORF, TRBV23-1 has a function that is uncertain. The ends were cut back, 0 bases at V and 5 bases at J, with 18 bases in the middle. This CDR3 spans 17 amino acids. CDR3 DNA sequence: TGCGCCAGCAGTCAATCGGCCAGCAGCACAGGTGAAGATACGCAGTATTTT. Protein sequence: CASSQSASSTGEDTQYF.

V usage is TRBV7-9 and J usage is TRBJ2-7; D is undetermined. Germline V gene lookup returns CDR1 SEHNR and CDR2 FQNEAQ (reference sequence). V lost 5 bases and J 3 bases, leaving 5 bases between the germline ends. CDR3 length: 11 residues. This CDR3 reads CASSRHYEQYF. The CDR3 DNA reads TGTGCCAGCAGCCGACACTACGAGCAGTACTTC.

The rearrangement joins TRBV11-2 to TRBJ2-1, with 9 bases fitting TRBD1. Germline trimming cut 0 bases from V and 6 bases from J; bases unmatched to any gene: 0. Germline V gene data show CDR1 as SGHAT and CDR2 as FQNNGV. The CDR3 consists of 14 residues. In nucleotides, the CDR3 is TGTGCCAGCAGCTTAGAGACAGGGGGCAATGAGCAGTTCTTC. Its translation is CASSLETGGNEQFF.

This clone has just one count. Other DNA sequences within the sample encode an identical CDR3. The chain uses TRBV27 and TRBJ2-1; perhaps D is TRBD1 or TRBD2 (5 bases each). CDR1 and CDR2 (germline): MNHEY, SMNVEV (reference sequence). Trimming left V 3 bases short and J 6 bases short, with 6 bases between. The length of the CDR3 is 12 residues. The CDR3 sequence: CASSLGVNEQFF. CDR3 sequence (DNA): TGTGCCAGCAGTTTGGGGGTCAATGAGCAGTTCTTC.

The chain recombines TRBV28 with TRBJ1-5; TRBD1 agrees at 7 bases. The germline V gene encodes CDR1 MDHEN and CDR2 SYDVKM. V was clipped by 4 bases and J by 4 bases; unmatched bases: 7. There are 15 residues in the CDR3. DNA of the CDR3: TGTGCCAGCAGTTACAGGGGTTGGGGTAATCAGCCCCAGCATTTT. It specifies CASSYRGWGNQPQHF.

This chain's CDR3 is CASSAPRGRGLFTDTQYF. The CDR3 region has the DNA TGTGCCAGCAGCGCACCACGTGGCAGGGGGCTTTTCACAGATACGCAGTATTTT. This sequence joins TRBV28 and TRBJ2-3; 8 positions match TRBD1. Germline loops: CDR1 MDHEN, CDR2 SYDVKM. The CDR3 contains 18 residues. J lost 2 bases, V lost 6 bases, and 16 bases had no gene match.

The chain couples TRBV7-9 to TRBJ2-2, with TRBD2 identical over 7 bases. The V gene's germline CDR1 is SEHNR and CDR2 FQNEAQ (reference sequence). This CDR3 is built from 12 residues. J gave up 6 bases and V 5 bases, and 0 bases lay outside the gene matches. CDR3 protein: CASSGLAGELFF. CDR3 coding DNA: TGTGCCAGCAGCGGACTAGCCGGGGAGCTGTTTTTT. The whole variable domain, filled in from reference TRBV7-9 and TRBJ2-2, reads DTGVSQNPRHKITKRGQNVTFRCDPISEHNRLYWYRQTLGQGPEFLTYFQNEAQLEKSRLLSDRFSAERPKGSFSTLEIQRTEQGDSAMYLCASSGLAGELFFGEGSRLTVL.

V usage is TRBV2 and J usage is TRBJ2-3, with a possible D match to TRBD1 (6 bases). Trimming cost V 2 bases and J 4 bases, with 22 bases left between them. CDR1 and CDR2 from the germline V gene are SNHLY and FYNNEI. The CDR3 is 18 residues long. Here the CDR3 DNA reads TGTGCCAGCAGTGAATTCGTCAGGCTGTCAGGGGTTGCAGATACGCAGTATTTT. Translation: CASSEFVRLSGVADTQYF.

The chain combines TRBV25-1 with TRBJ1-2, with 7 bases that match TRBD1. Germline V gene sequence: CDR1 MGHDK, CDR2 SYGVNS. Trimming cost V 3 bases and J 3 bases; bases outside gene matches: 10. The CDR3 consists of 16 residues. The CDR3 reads CASSEPGQEDDYGYTF. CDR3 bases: TGTGCCAGCAGTGAGCCCGGACAGGAAGATGACTATGGCTACACCTTC.

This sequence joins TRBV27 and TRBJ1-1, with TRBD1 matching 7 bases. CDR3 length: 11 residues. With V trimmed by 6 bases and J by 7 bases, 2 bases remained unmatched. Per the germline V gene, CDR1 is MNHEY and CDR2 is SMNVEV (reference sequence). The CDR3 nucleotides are TGTGCCAGCAGGGGGACAGTTGAAGCTTTCTTT. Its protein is CASRGTVEAFF.

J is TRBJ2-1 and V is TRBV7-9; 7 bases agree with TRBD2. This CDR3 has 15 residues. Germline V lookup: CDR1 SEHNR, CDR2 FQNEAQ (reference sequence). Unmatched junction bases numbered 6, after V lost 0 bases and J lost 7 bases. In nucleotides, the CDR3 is TGTGCCAGCAGCTTAGCCCCGGGACTACCAAATGAGCAGTTCTTC. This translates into CASSLAPGLPNEQFF.

The CDR3 DNA is TGTGCCAGCAGGGTCATAGCGGGAGGGCCATACGAGCAGTACTTC. Translating it yields CASRVIAGGPYEQYF. This chain connects TRBV28 to TRBJ2-7; 11 positions match TRBD2. After removal of 6 bases from V and 4 bases from J, the junction contained 8 bases not matched to a gene. Germline V lookup: CDR1 MDHEN, CDR2 SYDVKM. The CDR3 runs to 15 residues.

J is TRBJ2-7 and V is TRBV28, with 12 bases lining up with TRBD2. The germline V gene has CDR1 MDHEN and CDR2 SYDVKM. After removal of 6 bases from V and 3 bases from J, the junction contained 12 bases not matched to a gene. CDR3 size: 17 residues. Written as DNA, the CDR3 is TGTGCCAGCAGCAGGGGCCGACTAGCGGGAGTTCGCTACGAGCAGTACTTC. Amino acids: CASSRGRLAGVRYEQYF. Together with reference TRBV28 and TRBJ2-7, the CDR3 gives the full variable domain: DVKVTQSSRYLVKRTGEKVFLECVQDMDHENMFWYRQDPGLGLRLIYFSYDVKMKEKGDIPEGYSVSREKKERFSLILESASTNQTSMYLCASSRGRLAGVRYEQYFGPGTRLTVT.

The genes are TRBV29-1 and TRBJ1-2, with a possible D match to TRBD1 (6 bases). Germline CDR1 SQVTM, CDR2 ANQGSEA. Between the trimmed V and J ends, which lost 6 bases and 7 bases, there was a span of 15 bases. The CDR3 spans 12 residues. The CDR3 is CSVQTGSGGYTF. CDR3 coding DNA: TGCAGCGTCCAGACAGGATCAGGTGGCTACACCTTC.

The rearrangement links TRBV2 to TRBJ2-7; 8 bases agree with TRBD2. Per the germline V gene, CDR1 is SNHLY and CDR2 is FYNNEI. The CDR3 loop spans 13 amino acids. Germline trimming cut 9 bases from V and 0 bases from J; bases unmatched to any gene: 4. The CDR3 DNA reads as TGTGCCAGTCGACTAGCGCTCTCCTACGAGCAGTACTTC. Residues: CASRLALSYEQYF.

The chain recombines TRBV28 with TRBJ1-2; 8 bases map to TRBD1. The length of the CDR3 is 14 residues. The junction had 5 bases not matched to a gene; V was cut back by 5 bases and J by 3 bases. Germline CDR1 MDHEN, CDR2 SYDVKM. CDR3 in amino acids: CASSDQQGDYGYTF. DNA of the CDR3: TGTGCCAGCAGTGACCAACAGGGGGACTATGGCTACACCTTC.

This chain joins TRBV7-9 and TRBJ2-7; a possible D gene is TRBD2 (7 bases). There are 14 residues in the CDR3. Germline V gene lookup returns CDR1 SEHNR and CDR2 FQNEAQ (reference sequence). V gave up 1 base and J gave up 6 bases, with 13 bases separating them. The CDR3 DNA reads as TGTGCCAGCAGCTTAGTGGTCGGGGGGCCCGAGCAGTACTTC. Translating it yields CASSLVVGGPEQYF.

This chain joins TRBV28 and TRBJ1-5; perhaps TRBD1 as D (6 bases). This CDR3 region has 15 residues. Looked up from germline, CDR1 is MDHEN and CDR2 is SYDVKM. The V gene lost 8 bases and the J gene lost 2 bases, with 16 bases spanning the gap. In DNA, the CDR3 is TGTGCCAGCGGGGGCAGGGTTGAGGGCAATCAGCCCCAGCATTTT. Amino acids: CASGGRVEGNQPQHF. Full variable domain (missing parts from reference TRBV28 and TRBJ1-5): DVKVTQSSRYLVKRTGEKVFLECVQDMDHENMFWYRQDPGLGLRLIYFSYDVKMKEKGDIPEGYSVSREKKERFSLILESASTNQTSMYLCASGGRVEGNQPQHFGDGTRLSIL.